This T cell receptor (beta chain) was found in a study of shared clonotypes between healthy human individuals. Study-wide points: Apart from blood, nothing was sampled; tissue repertoires likely differ. Naive subsets tended to show greater estimated richness than memory subsets. An anticipated effect of sequencing depth on clonotype sharing among donors was recognized.

Study processing details: Without quality scores, immunoSEQ junctional reads could not be filtered like full-length reads. Sequencing used immunoSEQ multiplex PCR; TCRdb keeps in-frame clones, though not all of them. V and J calls and clone size follow that table, whereas D and trimming were derived from the DNA. The sample lists roughly 2.6 million clones, more than 80% occurring once. Remarks on this clone: Antigen specificity is unknown.

The germline V gene has CDR1 MDHEN and CDR2 SYDVKM. Trimming removed 4 bases from V and 4 bases from J, with 10 bases in between. The CDR3 contains 13 residues. This clonotype originated in a man between 18 and 29 years old in good health. V usage is TRBV28 and J usage is TRBJ2-5; TRBD1 might be the D (6 bases). What was sequenced was naive CD4+ T cells sorted from blood. Regarding subset: CD45RA+ positively selected. The CDR3 DNA reads TGTGCCAGCAGTTCAGGGGTACCAGAGACCCAGTACTTC. This encodes CASSSGVPETQYF.